These T cell receptor beta chains were read from a single sample in a study of blood T cell repertoires in COVID-19. Method: immunoSEQ multiplex PCR; TCRdb's copy keeps in-frame clones and lacks some. The sample contains a few hundred thousand clones, 75% to 90% of which appear only once. The sequencing sample was made of peripheral blood. These receptors were collected from a woman between 70 and 85 years old with acute or convalescent COVID-19. Both conserved end residues are part of each CDR3. A D gene is named only where the DNA matches it firmly. Where a row states a size, it is once, few, many or the class of an expanded clone; other rows omit it.

j_call | v_call | cdr3_length | d_call | clone_size | cdr3_aa | cdr3_nt
TRBJ1-2 | TRBV19 | 13 | . | . | CATTAEANYGYTF | TGTGCCACCACAGCCGAAGCTAACTATGGCTACACCTTC
TRBJ1-6 | TRBV3-1/TRBV3-2 | 15 | . | . | CASSQEQPGNSPLHF | TGTGCCAGCAGCCAAGAACAGCCCGGCAATTCACCCCTCCACTTT
TRBJ1-3 | TRBV5-1 | 14 | TRBD1 | . | CASSYRGRGNTIYF | TGCGCCAGCAGCTACAGGGGGCGCGGAAACACCATATATTTT
TRBJ2-5 | TRBV7-7 | 15 | TRBD2 | . | CASSLGLATAETQYF | TGTGCTAGCAGCTTAGGACTAGCGACGGCCGAGACCCAGTACTTC
TRBJ1-1 | TRBV20-1 | 11 | . | once | CSARAVPEAFF | TGCAGTGCTAGAGCAGTACCTGAAGCTTTCTTT
TRBJ1-5 | TRBV5-6 | 16 | . | . | CASSSEGSGGNQPQHF | TGTGCCAGCAGCTCCGAAGGGTCGGGAGGCAATCAGCCCCAGCATTTT
TRBJ1-2 | TRBV5-6 | 12 | . | . | CASSPGNYGYTF | TGTGCCAGCAGTCCAGGGAACTATGGCTACACCTTC
TRBJ2-3 | TRBV11-2 | 15 | . | . | CASSLDRVEGHTQYF | TGTGCCAGCAGCTTAGATAGAGTGGAGGGGCATACGCAGTATTTT
TRBJ1-1 | TRBV27 | 14 | . | . | CASSPEGGWTEAFF | TGTGCCAGCAGCCCCGAGGGAGGTTGGACTGAAGCTTTCTTT
TRBJ2-1 | TRBV7-3 | 14 | . | . | CASSLGNGVNEQFF | TGTGCCAGCAGCTTGGGGAACGGGGTAAATGAGCAGTTCTTC
TRBJ2-5 | TRBV9 | 11 | . | . | CASSAEETQYF | TGTGCCAGCAGCGCGGAAGAGACCCAGTACTTC
TRBJ1-1 | TRBV3-1/TRBV3-2 | 14 | . | . | CASSLRGMNTEAFF | TGTGCCAGCAGCTTGAGGGGGATGAACACTGAAGCTTTCTTT
TRBJ2-1 | TRBV16 | 13 | . | . | CASSQSRGNEQFF | TGTGCCAGCAGCCAATCACGGGGGAATGAGCAGTTCTTC
TRBJ1-2 | TRBV27 | 13 | . | . | CASSINRAGGYTF | TGTGCCAGCAGCATCAACAGGGCAGGTGGCTACACCTTC
TRBJ1-1 | TRBV19 | 13 | . | . | CASSDTVNTEAFF | TGTGCCAGTAGTGACACCGTGAACACTGAAGCTTTCTTT
TRBJ1-1 | TRBV15 | 14 | . | . | CATSRAGGNTEAFF | TGTGCCACCAGCAGAGCGGGAGGGAACACTGAAGCTTTCTTT
TRBJ2-5 | TRBV7-9 | 15 | . | . | CASSLGGSKKETQYF | TGTGCCAGCAGCTTAGGAGGGAGCAAGAAAGAGACCCAGTACTTC
TRBJ1-2 | TRBV28 | 14 | . | . | CASSGGPPDDGYTF | TGTGCCAGCAGCGGAGGGCCCCCAGATGATGGCTACACCTTC
TRBJ1-5 | TRBV12-3/TRBV12-4 | 13 | . | . | CASSFSDIQPQHF | TGTGCCAGCAGTTTCAGTGACATTCAGCCCCAGCATTTT
TRBJ1-5 | TRBV7-9 | 15 | TRBD1 | once | CASSWGTGSNQPQHF | TGTGCCAGCAGCTGGGGGACAGGGTCAAATCAGCCCCAGCATTTT
TRBJ1-3 | TRBV3-1/TRBV3-2 | 15 | . | . | CASSQGGQIGNTIYF | TGTGCCAGCAGCCAAGGTGGACAGATTGGAAACACCATATATTTT
TRBJ2-5 | TRBV2 | 14 | . | . | CASSETILRGTQYF | TGTGCCAGCAGTGAGACTATCCTCCGGGGGACCCAGTACTTC
TRBJ1-5 | TRBV27 | 15 | . | few | CASSYAHPSNQPQHF | TGTGCCAGCAGTTATGCGCACCCAAGCAATCAGCCCCAGCATTTT
TRBJ1-6 | TRBV19 | 17 | . | . | CASSISKRESYNSPLHF | TGTGCCAGTAGTATCTCAAAGAGGGAGTCCTATAATTCACCCCTCCACTTT
TRBJ1-1 | TRBV6-5 | 12 | . | . | CASSYSREVAFF | TGTGCCAGCAGTTACTCGAGAGAGGTTGCTTTCTTT
TRBJ1-2 | TRBV30 | 13 | TRBD1 | . | CAYQTGKDYGYTF | TGTGCCTATCAGACAGGGAAAGACTATGGCTACACCTTC
TRBJ1-6 | TRBV7-2 | 16 | . | . | CASSLAPSGGSSPLHF | TGTGCCAGCAGCTTAGCCCCGAGCGGGGGGTCGTCACCCCTCCACTTT
TRBJ2-3 | TRBV6-5 | 14 | . | once | CASSYREGADTQYF | TGTGCCAGCAGTTACAGGGAGGGGGCAGATACGCAGTATTTT
TRBJ2-5 | TRBV5-1 | 19 | TRBD2 | once | CASSSLAGTSSSYQETQYF | TGCGCCAGCAGCTCTCTTGCGGGGACTAGCTCCTCGTACCAAGAGACCCAGTACTTC
TRBJ1-2 | TRBV7-9 | 12 | . | few | CASSHGSNGYTF | TGTGCCAGCAGCCACGGTTCTAATGGCTACACCTTC
TRBJ2-7 | TRBV5-1 | 13 | . | . | CASSQGLRDQQYF | TGCGCCAGCAGCCAGGGACTTAGGGATCAGCAGTACTTC
TRBJ2-7 | TRBV7-9 | 13 | TRBD1 | . | CASSTRQGYEQYF | TGTGCCAGCAGCACCCGACAGGGTTACGAGCAGTACTTC
TRBJ1-1 | TRBV6-1 | 11 | . | . | CASSEAREAFF | TGTGCCAGCAGTGAAGCTCGTGAAGCTTTCTTT
TRBJ2-1 | TRBV29-1 | 13 | . | . | CSVAREATGEQFF | TGCAGCGTTGCCAGGGAGGCCACCGGTGAGCAGTTCTTC
TRBJ1-6 | TRBV15 | 14 | . | once | CATSRDRIRSPLHF | TGTGCCACCAGCAGAGACAGGATACGATCACCCCTCCACTTT
TRBJ2-7 | TRBV5-1 | 16 | TRBD2 | few | CASSFSGGPSKNEQYF | TGCGCCAGCAGCTTCTCGGGGGGGCCCTCAAAGAACGAGCAGTACTTC
TRBJ1-3 | TRBV10-3 | 15 | . | few | CAISEGGRAGNTIYF | TGTGCCATCAGTGAGGGGGGCAGGGCCGGAAACACCATATATTTT
TRBJ2-5 | TRBV9 | 17 | TRBD2 | . | CASSFSGGSGAQETQYF | TGTGCCAGCAGCTTTTCGGGGGGTAGCGGGGCACAAGAGACCCAGTACTTC
TRBJ1-1 | TRBV30 | 12 | . | . | CAWSEGGVEAFF | TGTGCCTGGAGCGAGGGCGGGGTTGAAGCTTTCTTT
TRBJ1-4 | TRBV11-2 | 14 | . | once | CASSRQPTNEKLFF | TGTGCCAGCAGCAGACAGCCAACTAATGAAAAACTGTTTTTT
TRBJ1-1 | TRBV2 | 12 | . | few | CASDNGNTEAFF | TGTGCCAGCGACAATGGGAACACTGAAGCTTTCTTT
TRBJ2-3 | TRBV12-2 | 12 | . | . | CAESGGKDTQYF | TGTGCAGAGAGCGGGGGTAAAGATACGCAGTATTTT
TRBJ1-2 | TRBV5-1 | 15 | TRBD1 | few | CASSYDGTGVYGYTF | TGCGCCAGCAGCTATGACGGGACAGGGGTCTATGGCTACACCTTC
TRBJ1-1 | TRBV11-2 | 15 | . | once | CASSLEAGANTEAFF | TGTGCCAGCAGCTTAGAGGCAGGGGCCAATACTGAAGCTTTCTTT
TRBJ1-2 | TRBV10-3 | 13 | . | few | CAISDQTLYGYTF | TGTGCCATCAGTGACCAGACTTTGTATGGCTACACCTTC
TRBJ1-2 | TRBV6-5 | 14 | TRBD1 | . | CASRGTGTPYGYTF | TGTGCCAGCAGGGGGACAGGCACCCCCTATGGCTACACCTTC
TRBJ2-2 | TRBV20-1 | 14 | . | . | CSASLRGNTGELFF | TGCAGTGCTAGTTTACGGGGGAACACCGGGGAGCTGTTTTTT
TRBJ1-1 | TRBV18 | 14 | TRBD1 | . | CASSPRQGAPEAFF | TGTGCCAGCTCACCTAGACAGGGGGCTCCTGAAGCTTTCTTT
TRBJ2-2 | TRBV5-4 | 17 | TRBD2 | . | CASSPRLTGGAPGELFF | TGTGCCAGCAGCCCCCGGTTGACGGGGGGGGCCCCCGGGGAGCTGTTTTTT
TRBJ1-4 | TRBV11-2 | 14 | . | once | CASSSSSTNKKLFF | TGTGCCAGCAGCTCGTCCTCAACTAATAAAAAACTGTTTTTT
TRBJ1-2 | TRBV2 | 11 | . | . | CASSARAGYTF | TGTGCCAGCAGTGCGCGGGCAGGCTACACCTTC
TRBJ1-6 | TRBV25-1 | 15 | . | . | CASSQRDDYNSPLHF | TGTGCCAGCAGTCAGCGGGACGACTATAATTCACCCCTCCACTTT
TRBJ2-7 | TRBV5-1 | 13 | TRBD1 | . | CASGRQGRREQYF | TGCGCCAGCGGAAGACAGGGGCGCCGCGAGCAGTACTTC
TRBJ2-1 | TRBV15 | 16 | TRBD1 | few | CATSRGTGKTYNEQFF | TGTGCCACCAGCAGAGGGACAGGGAAGACCTACAATGAGCAGTTCTTC
TRBJ1-6 | TRBV6-2/TRBV6-3 | 14 | TRBD1 | . | CASSYSGQSSPLHF | TGTGCCAGCAGTTACTCGGGACAGTCCTCACCCCTCCACTTT
TRBJ1-5 | TRBV29-1 | 14 | . | . | CSVGSGGQNQPQHF | TGCAGCGTTGGTAGTGGTGGACAAAATCAGCCCCAGCATTTT
TRBJ2-1 | TRBV5-4 | 17 | TRBD2 | . | CASSSWTSGGPYNEQFF | TGTGCCAGCAGCTCCTGGACTAGCGGGGGCCCTTACAATGAGCAGTTCTTC
TRBJ2-4 | TRBV19 | 15 | . | . | CASNTPGLAKNIQYF | TGTGCCAGTAATACCCCCGGACTAGCCAAAAACATTCAGTACTTC